This TCR beta chain came from a study of beta chain features in type 1 diabetes. This clone was picked up a small number of times. The antigen is unknown. This same CDR3 is encoded by further DNA sequences in the sample. V was cut by 2 bases and J by 1 base, with 3 bases left in between. The CDR3 has 13 amino acids. Per the germline V gene, CDR1 is KGHSH and CDR2 is LQKENI. CD45RO/CCR7/CD25/CD127/CD95/CD27 separated CD4+ naive, central memory, regulatory and stem cell-like memory cells by sorting. Sorted populations all exceeded 95% purity. cDNA synthesis used the whole RNA isolate, giving expressed TCRB sequences. Reads from naive, central memory and regulatory T cell samples averaged roughly 3.6 million. Produced via immunoSEQ multiplex PCR; TCRdb's table is partial and in-frame only. Found here are about 650,000 clones, over 10% of them singletons; the top ten hold roughly 0.11%. General study points: In every one of the four CD4+ subsets, TCRB CDR3s were moderately but significantly shorter in Type 1 diabetes patients. Because the template was cDNA, high-expressing cells might be over-represented.

This receptor was identified in a man aged 25-45 years with type 1 diabetes. This chain connects TRBV18 to TRBJ1-5; the D is unclear. Sequencing was performed on naive CD4+ T cells from blood. The CDR3 protein is CASSPGSNQPQHF. The CDR3 region has the DNA TGTGCCAGCTCACCAGGAAGCAATCAGCCCCAGCATTTT. The whole variable domain, remainder taken from reference TRBV18 and TRBJ1-5, is NAGVMQNPRHLVRRRGQEARLRCSPMKGHSHVYWYRQLPEEGLKFMVYLQKENIIDESGMPKERFSAEFPKEGPSILRIQQVVRGDSAAYFCASSPGSNQPQHFGDGTRLSIL.